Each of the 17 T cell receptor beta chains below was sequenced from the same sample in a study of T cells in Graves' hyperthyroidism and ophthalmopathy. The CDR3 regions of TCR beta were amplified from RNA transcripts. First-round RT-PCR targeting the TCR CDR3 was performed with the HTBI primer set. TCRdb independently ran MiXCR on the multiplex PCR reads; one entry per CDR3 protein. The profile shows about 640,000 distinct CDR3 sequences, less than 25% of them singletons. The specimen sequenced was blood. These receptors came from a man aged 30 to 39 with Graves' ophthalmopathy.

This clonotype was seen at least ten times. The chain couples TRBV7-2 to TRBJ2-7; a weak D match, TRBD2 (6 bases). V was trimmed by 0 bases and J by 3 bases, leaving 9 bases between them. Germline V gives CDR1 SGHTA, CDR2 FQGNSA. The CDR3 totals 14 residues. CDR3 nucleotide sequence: TGTGCCAGCAGCTTAGCTGGGACTCTCTACGAGCAGTACTTC. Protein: CASSLAGTLYEQYF.

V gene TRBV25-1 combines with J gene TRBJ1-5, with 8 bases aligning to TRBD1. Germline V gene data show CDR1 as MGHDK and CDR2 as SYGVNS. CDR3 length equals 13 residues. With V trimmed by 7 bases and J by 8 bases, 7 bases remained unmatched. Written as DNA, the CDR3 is TGTGCCAGCACACAGGGGGGAGGTGAGCCCCAGCATTTT. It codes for CASTQGGGEPQHF.

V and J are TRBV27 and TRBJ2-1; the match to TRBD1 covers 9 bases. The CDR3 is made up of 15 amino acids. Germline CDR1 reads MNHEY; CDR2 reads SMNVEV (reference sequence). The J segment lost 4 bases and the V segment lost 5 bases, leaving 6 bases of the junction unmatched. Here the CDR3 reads CASSLRDRVYNEQFF. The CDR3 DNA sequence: TGTGCCAGCAGTCTCCGGGACAGGGTTTACAATGAGCAGTTCTTC.

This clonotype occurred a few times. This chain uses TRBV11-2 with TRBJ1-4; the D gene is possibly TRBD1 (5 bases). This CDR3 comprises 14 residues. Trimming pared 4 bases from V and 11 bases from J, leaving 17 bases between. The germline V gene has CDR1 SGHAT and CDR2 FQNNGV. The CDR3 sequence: CASSSGTSGEKLFF. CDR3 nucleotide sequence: TGTGCCAGCAGCTCCGGGACGTCGGGGGAGAAACTGTTTTTT.

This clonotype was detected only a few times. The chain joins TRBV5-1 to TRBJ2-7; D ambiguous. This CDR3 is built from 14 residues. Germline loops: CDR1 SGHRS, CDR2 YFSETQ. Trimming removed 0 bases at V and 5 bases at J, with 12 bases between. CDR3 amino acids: CASSLVFPPHEQYF. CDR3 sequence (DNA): TGCGCCAGCAGCTTGGTTTTTCCGCCCCACGAGCAGTACTTC.

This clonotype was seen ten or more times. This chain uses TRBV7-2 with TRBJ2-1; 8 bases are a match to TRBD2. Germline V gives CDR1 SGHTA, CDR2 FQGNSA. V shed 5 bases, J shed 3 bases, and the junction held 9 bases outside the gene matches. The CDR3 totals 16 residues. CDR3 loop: CASSPPLTSVYNEQFF. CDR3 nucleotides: TGTGCCAGCAGCCCACCGCTGACTAGCGTCTACAATGAGCAGTTCTTC.

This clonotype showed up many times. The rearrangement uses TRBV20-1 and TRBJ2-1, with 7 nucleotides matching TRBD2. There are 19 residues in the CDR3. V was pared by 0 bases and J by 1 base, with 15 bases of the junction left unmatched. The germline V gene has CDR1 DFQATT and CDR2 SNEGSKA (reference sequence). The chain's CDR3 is CSARDGAGAYGSSYNEQFF. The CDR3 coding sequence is TGCAGTGCTAGAGATGGGGCGGGAGCTTACGGCTCGTCCTACAATGAGCAGTTCTTC.

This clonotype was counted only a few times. The CDR3 is CASSLVIGTEEYSNQPQHF. The DNA for the CDR3 is TGTGCCAGCAGCTTAGTTATTGGGACAGAGGAATATAGCAATCAGCCCCAGCATTTT. V gene TRBV11-2 combines with J gene TRBJ1-5; 7 nucleotides line up with TRBD1. CDR3 size: 19 residues. Germline CDR1 SGHAT, CDR2 FQNNGV. Losses at the gene ends were 1 base for V and 0 bases for J; bases not matched to a gene: 12.

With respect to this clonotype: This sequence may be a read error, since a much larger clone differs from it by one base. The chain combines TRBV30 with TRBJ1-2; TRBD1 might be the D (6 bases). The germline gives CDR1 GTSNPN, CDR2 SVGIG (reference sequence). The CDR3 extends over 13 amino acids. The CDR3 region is CAWSDSIRGGCTF. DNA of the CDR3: TGTGCCTGGAGTGACTCCATTCGCGGGGGCTGCACCTTC.

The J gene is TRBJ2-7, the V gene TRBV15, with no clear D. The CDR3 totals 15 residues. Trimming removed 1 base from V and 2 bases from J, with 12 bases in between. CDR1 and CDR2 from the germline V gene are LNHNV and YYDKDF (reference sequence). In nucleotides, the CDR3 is TGTGCCACCAGCAGAGTGCCAGGAAGAACCTACGAGCAGTACTTC. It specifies CATSRVPGRTYEQYF.

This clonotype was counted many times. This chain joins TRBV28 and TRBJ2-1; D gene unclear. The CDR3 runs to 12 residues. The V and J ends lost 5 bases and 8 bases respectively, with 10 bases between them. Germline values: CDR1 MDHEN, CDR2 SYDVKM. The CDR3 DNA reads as TGTGCCAGCAGTCCCTCTATGGATGAGCAGTTCTTC. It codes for CASSPSMDEQFF.

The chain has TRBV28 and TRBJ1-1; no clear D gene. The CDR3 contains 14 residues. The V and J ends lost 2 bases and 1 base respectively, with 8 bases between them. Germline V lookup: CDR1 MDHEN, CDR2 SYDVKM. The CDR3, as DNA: TGTGCCAGCAGTTTAGGTCCGAGGAACACTGAAGCTTTCTTT. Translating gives CASSLGPRNTEAFF.

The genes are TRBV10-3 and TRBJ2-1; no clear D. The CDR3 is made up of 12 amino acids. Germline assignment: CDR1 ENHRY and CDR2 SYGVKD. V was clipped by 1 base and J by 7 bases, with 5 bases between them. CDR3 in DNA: TGTGCCATCAGTGAGTTTCAGAATGAGCAGTTCTTC. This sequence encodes CAISEFQNEQFF.

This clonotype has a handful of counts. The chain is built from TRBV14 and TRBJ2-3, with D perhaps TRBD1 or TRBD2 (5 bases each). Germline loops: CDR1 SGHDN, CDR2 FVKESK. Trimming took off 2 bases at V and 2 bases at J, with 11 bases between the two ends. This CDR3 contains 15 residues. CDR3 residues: CASSQSRDDTDTQYF. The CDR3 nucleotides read TGTGCCAGCAGCCAATCTAGGGACGACACAGATACGCAGTATTTT.

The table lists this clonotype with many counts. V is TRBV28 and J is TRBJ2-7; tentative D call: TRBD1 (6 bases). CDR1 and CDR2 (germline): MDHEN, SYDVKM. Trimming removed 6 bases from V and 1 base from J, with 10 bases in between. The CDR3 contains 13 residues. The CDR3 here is CASSFGQSYEQYF. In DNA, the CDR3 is TGTGCCAGCAGCTTCGGACAGTCCTACGAGCAGTACTTC.

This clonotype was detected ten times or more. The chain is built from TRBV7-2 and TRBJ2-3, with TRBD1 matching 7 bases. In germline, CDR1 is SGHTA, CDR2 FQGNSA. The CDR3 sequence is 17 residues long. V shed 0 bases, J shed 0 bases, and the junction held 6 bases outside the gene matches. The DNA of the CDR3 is TGTGCCAGCAGCTTAGCCTCCGGGACAGCTAGCACAGATACGCAGTATTTT. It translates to CASSLASGTASTDTQYF.

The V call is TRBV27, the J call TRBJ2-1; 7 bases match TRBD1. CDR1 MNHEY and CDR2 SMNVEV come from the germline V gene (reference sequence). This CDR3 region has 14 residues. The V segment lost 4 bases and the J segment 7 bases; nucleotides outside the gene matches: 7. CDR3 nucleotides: TGTGCCAGCAGTTGGGTGGCAGGGGGTAATGAGCAGTTCTTC. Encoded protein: CASSWVAGGNEQFF.